This T cell receptor beta chain is from a study of blood T cell repertoires in COVID-19. Study in general: COVID-19 samples, acute and convalescent, were from the United States, Italy and Spain. T cells, B-cell-depleted T cells, or PBMCs provided the cDNA or gDNA that served as material.

In the original workflow: Amplified reference gene primers provided the basis for estimating nucleated cell counts. The assay was immunoSEQ multiplex PCR, and TCRdb's table has in-frame clones only and misses some. V and J calls and clone size come straight from that table; D and trimming were deduced from the DNA. The table includes over 9,000 clones, 75% to 85% detected once. This clone has just one count. From germline, CDR1 is MNHEY and CDR2 SVGAGI. The CDR3 runs to 15 residues. Trimming took 4 bases from V and 0 from J, leaving 9 bases between them. The J gene is TRBJ1-4, the V gene TRBV6-5; TRBD1 might be the D (6 bases). The sequence was obtained from a man in his 70s with active COVID-19. Sequenced material: peripheral blood. The CDR3 region has the DNA TGTGCCAGCAGTTCGCGGACAGCAACTAATGAAAAACTGTTTTTT. Protein sequence: CASSSRTATNEKLFF.